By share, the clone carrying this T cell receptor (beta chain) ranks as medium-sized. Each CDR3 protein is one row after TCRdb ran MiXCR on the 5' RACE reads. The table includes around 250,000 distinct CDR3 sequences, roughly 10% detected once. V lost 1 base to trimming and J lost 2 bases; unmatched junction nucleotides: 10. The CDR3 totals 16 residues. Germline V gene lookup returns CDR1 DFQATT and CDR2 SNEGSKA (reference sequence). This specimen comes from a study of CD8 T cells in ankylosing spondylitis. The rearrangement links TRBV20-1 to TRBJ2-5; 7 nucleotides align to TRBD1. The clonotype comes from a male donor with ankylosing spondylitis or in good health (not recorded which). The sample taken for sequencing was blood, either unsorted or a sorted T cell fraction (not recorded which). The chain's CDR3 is CSARGAGGGFQETQYF. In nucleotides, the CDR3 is TGCAGTGCTAGAGGTGCAGGGGGTGGGTTTCAAGAGACCCAGTACTTC.